Listed below are T cell receptor beta chains from one sample, sequenced in a study of cytomegalovirus exposure and HLA in healthy donors. TCRdb keeps only in-frame clones here, not all; method: immunoSEQ multiplex PCR. The repertoire includes 200,000 or so clones, about 90% of them detected once, and about 0.23% sits in the top ten. Sequenced material: PBMCs. Receptors were obtained from a girl less than two years old in good health and CMV-seronegative. CDR3s include the opening cysteine and the closing phenylalanine or tryptophan. D genes are given only for firm matches. Part of the rows lack a size; the others show once, few, many or a class for expanded clones.

d_gene: .
v_gene: TRBV7-2
abundance: .
j_gene: TRBJ2-7
len: 15
CDR3nt: TGTGCCAGCAGCTTAGAACCAAGGAGCTCCTACGAGCAGTACTTC
CDR3aa: CASSLEPRSSYEQYF

d_gene: TRBD2
v_gene: TRBV19
abundance: .
j_gene: TRBJ2-7
len: 16
CDR3nt: TGTGCCACCGCCAGCGGGGATAGCGGTTCCTCCTACGAGCAGTACTTC
CDR3aa: CATASGDSGSSYEQYF

d_gene: .
v_gene: TRBV30
abundance: .
j_gene: TRBJ1-2
len: 13
CDR3nt: TGTGCCTGGACCATGTTAGGGGCCAGTGGCTACACCTTC
CDR3aa: CAWTMLGASGYTF

d_gene: .
v_gene: TRBV12-5
abundance: once
j_gene: TRBJ2-7
len: 12
CDR3nt: TGTGCTAGTGGTTCACTCCACTACGAGCAGTACTTC
CDR3aa: CASGSLHYEQYF

d_gene: .
v_gene: TRBV5-1
abundance: .
j_gene: TRBJ2-3
len: 12
CDR3nt: TGCGCCAGCAGCCTGAAGGGGGATACGCAGTATTTT
CDR3aa: CASSLKGDTQYF

d_gene: TRBD2
v_gene: TRBV19
abundance: few
j_gene: TRBJ2-1
len: 14
CDR3nt: TGTGCCAGTAGCCTTAGCGGGCACTACAATGAGCAGTTCTTC
CDR3aa: CASSLSGHYNEQFF

d_gene: .
v_gene: TRBV4-2
abundance: .
j_gene: TRBJ1-1
len: 14
CDR3nt: TGTGCCAGCAGCCCGGGTTACATGAACACTGAAGCTTTCTTT
CDR3aa: CASSPGYMNTEAFF

d_gene: TRBD1
v_gene: TRBV27
abundance: .
j_gene: TRBJ2-5
len: 17
CDR3nt: TGTGCCGGACGAACGACAGGGACACTCTTCGTTCAAGAGACCCAGTACTTC
CDR3aa: CAGRTTGTLFVQETQYF

d_gene: .
v_gene: TRBV19
abundance: .
j_gene: TRBJ2-2
len: 16
CDR3nt: TGTGCCAGTAGTCCTAGACAGGTCTACGCAGCCGGGGAGCTGTTTTTT
CDR3aa: CASSPRQVYAAGELFF

d_gene: .
v_gene: TRBV6-5
abundance: .
j_gene: TRBJ2-7
len: 15
CDR3nt: TGTGCCAGCAGTGCCACAGGGTCAAGGATCTACGAGCAGTACTTC
CDR3aa: CASSATGSRIYEQYF

d_gene: .
v_gene: TRBV4-2
abundance: few
j_gene: TRBJ1-5
len: 14
CDR3nt: TGTGCCAGCAGCTTCGAGGATAGCAATCAGCCCCAGCATTTT
CDR3aa: CASSFEDSNQPQHF

d_gene: .
v_gene: TRBV2
abundance: once
j_gene: TRBJ2-3
len: 14
CDR3nt: TGTGCCTTTCGAGGGTGGACGAGCACAGATACGCAGTATTTT
CDR3aa: CAFRGWTSTDTQYF

d_gene: .
v_gene: TRBV19
abundance: .
j_gene: TRBJ2-3
len: 15
CDR3nt: TGTGCCAGTAGTATGTGGCGGGGCCACACAGATACGCAGTATTTT
CDR3aa: CASSMWRGHTDTQYF

d_gene: TRBD1
v_gene: TRBV25-1
abundance: .
j_gene: TRBJ2-7
len: 13
CDR3nt: TGTGCCAGCGAGGACAGGAGCTCCTACGAGCAGTACTTC
CDR3aa: CASEDRSSYEQYF

d_gene: .
v_gene: TRBV9
abundance: .
j_gene: TRBJ2-1
len: 18
CDR3nt: TGTGCCAGCACCGTATCCCATCTCAGGGGTACGATCTACAATGAGCAGTTCTTC
CDR3aa: CASTVSHLRGTIYNEQFF

d_gene: TRBD2
v_gene: TRBV5-8
abundance: .
j_gene: TRBJ2-1
len: 16
CDR3nt: TGTGCCAGCAGCTTGTTCGGACTAGCGGGAGTGAATGAGCAGTTCTTC
CDR3aa: CASSLFGLAGVNEQFF

d_gene: .
v_gene: TRBV30
abundance: .
j_gene: TRBJ2-3
len: 14
CDR3nt: TGTGCCTGGAGTGTCGGGCGGGGCACAGATACGCAGTATTTT
CDR3aa: CAWSVGRGTDTQYF

d_gene: .
v_gene: TRBV21-1
abundance: .
j_gene: TRBJ2-2
len: 16
CDR3nt: TGTGCCAGCAGCAATTGGATAGCCGCGAACACCGGGGAGCTGTTTTTT
CDR3aa: CASSNWIAANTGELFF

d_gene: TRBD1
v_gene: TRBV27
abundance: .
j_gene: TRBJ1-4
len: 19
CDR3nt: TGTGCCAGCAGCCCCGCCTATCCCGGACAGGAGGCTACTAATGAAAAACTGTTTTTT
CDR3aa: CASSPAYPGQEATNEKLFF

d_gene: .
v_gene: TRBV6-6
abundance: .
j_gene: TRBJ2-7
len: 15
CDR3nt: TGTGCCAGCAGCCTACAGGGGGGGCTTCTAGACGAGCAGTACTTC
CDR3aa: CASSLQGGLLDEQYF

d_gene: TRBD2
v_gene: TRBV5-1
abundance: .
j_gene: TRBJ2-1
len: 14
CDR3nt: TGCGCCAGCAGCTTGGGGATAGCGGGGAATGAGCAGTTCTTC
CDR3aa: CASSLGIAGNEQFF

d_gene: .
v_gene: TRBV5-6
abundance: .
j_gene: TRBJ2-2
len: 15
CDR3nt: TGTGCCAGCAGCCGAGACGACTTATTCACCGGGGAGCTGTTTTTT
CDR3aa: CASSRDDLFTGELFF

d_gene: TRBD1
v_gene: TRBV19
abundance: .
j_gene: TRBJ1-5
len: 15
CDR3nt: TGTGCCAGTAGTATAGGGCAGGGGGGCAATCAGCCCCAGCATTTT
CDR3aa: CASSIGQGGNQPQHF

d_gene: .
v_gene: TRBV19
abundance: .
j_gene: TRBJ2-7
len: 16
CDR3nt: TGTGCCAGTAGTCCCTTGGGGGGTAATCCGACGAGAGAGCAGTACTTC
CDR3aa: CASSPLGGNPTREQYF

d_gene: .
v_gene: TRBV10-2
abundance: .
j_gene: TRBJ2-1
len: 17
CDR3nt: TGCGCCAGCAGTGACCGCGGGACAGTATCAGGCGGCGGTGAGCAGTTCTTC
CDR3aa: CASSDRGTVSGGGEQFF

d_gene: .
v_gene: TRBV5-8
abundance: .
j_gene: TRBJ2-1
len: 15
CDR3nt: TGTGCCAGCAGCGATGACTGGAGCTCCTACAATGAGCAGTTCTTC
CDR3aa: CASSDDWSSYNEQFF

d_gene: .
v_gene: TRBV30
abundance: .
j_gene: TRBJ1-2
len: 10
CDR3nt: TGTGCCTGGAGACAGTTTGGCTACACCTTC
CDR3aa: CAWRQFGYTF

d_gene: .
v_gene: TRBV11-3
abundance: .
j_gene: TRBJ2-1
len: 13
CDR3nt: TGTGCCAGCAGCTTAGGGCGGTACAATGAGCAGTTCTTC
CDR3aa: CASSLGRYNEQFF

d_gene: .
v_gene: TRBV5-6
abundance: once
j_gene: TRBJ2-2
len: 16
CDR3nt: TGTGCCAGCACCAAGTATTGGGAGGCGAACACCGGGGAGCTGTTTTTT
CDR3aa: CASTKYWEANTGELFF

d_gene: .
v_gene: TRBV5-1
abundance: .
j_gene: TRBJ1-4
len: 15
CDR3nt: TGCGCCAGCAGCTTGTTCGGACAGAGTAATGAAAAACTGTTTTTT
CDR3aa: CASSLFGQSNEKLFF

d_gene: TRBD2
v_gene: TRBV4-2
abundance: .
j_gene: TRBJ2-5
len: 16
CDR3nt: TGTGCCAGCAGCAGTAATAGCGGGGGGGACCAAGAGACCCAGTACTTC
CDR3aa: CASSSNSGGDQETQYF

d_gene: TRBD1
v_gene: TRBV30
abundance: .
j_gene: TRBJ2-2
len: 19
CDR3nt: TGTGCCTGGAGTGTCCCCCAGCCCGTCCAGGGGGTCATCACCGGGGAGCTGTTTTTT
CDR3aa: CAWSVPQPVQGVITGELFF

d_gene: .
v_gene: TRBV5-4
abundance: .
j_gene: TRBJ2-3
len: 15
CDR3nt: TGTGCCAGCAGCTTGAAGGCCGACCGGGGGGATACGCAGTATTTT
CDR3aa: CASSLKADRGDTQYF

d_gene: .
v_gene: TRBV25-1
abundance: .
j_gene: TRBJ2-1
len: 14
CDR3nt: TGTGCCAGCAGTGAGCCGACAGGTCACAATGAGCAGTTCTTC
CDR3aa: CASSEPTGHNEQFF

d_gene: TRBD1
v_gene: TRBV7-2
abundance: .
j_gene: TRBJ1-1
len: 16
CDR3nt: TGTGCCAGCAGCTCTTCCTCAGGGGGGATGAACACTGAAGCTTTCTTT
CDR3aa: CASSSSSGGMNTEAFF

d_gene: .
v_gene: TRBV30
abundance: .
j_gene: TRBJ2-3
len: 13
CDR3nt: TGTGCCTGGAGTGTTTGGGGGGCAGATACGCAGTATTTT
CDR3aa: CAWSVWGADTQYF

d_gene: TRBD1
v_gene: TRBV12-5
abundance: .
j_gene: TRBJ2-3
len: 19
CDR3nt: TGTGCTAGTGGTGCGGACAGGGGGCGTACATTAATTGGCACAGATACGCAGTATTTT
CDR3aa: CASGADRGRTLIGTDTQYF